This T cell receptor beta chain was captured in a study of regulatory and conventional T cells in RAG deficiency. Study-wide points: Shorter CDR3s in all patient subsets; >90% Treg-Tconv overlap in Omenn.

A remark on this clone: Its antigen remains unidentified.

TCRdb's copy holds only in-frame clones and misses some; the assay was immunoSEQ multiplex PCR. The sample records tens of thousands of clones, approximately 96% being singletons. Germline V gene lookup returns CDR1 SGHTA and CDR2 FQGNSA. CDR3 size: 13 residues. Trimming took off 5 bases at V and 10 bases at J, with 15 bases between the two ends. Blood CD4+ CD25-low CD127-high conventional T cells supplied the genomic DNA template. This sample also belongs to another study, concerning regulatory T cells. That work contributes: Primers: 52 TRBV forward and 13 TRBJ reverse.

The V call is TRBV7-2, the J call TRBJ2-1, with D tentatively TRBD1 (5 bases). Sequencing was done on a sample of CD25- CD4+ T cells sorted from blood. The clonotype originates from a human donor in good health. The CDR3 coding sequence is TGTGCCAGCAGCGGACAATGGTTATTGGAGCAGTTCTTC. This sequence encodes CASSGQWLLEQFF. The variable domain in full, completed from reference TRBV7-2 and TRBJ2-1, reads GAGVSQSPSNKVTEKGKDVELRCDPISGHTALYWYRQSLGQGLEFLIYFQGNSAPDKSGLPSDRFSAERTGGSVSTLTIQRTQQEDSAVYLCASSGQWLLEQFFGPGTRLTVL.